The 10 T cell receptor beta chains below come from one sample, sequenced in a study of T-cell memory formation after mild COVID-19. TCRdb passed the 5' RACE reads through MiXCR, listing each CDR3 protein once. The sample includes more than 80,000 distinct CDR3 sequences, 15% to 20% of them seen just once. Sequences were obtained from PBMCs or a T cell subset sorted from them (not recorded which). Every receptor here comes from an adult woman who had mild COVID-19 (a few samples of this study predate the infection). Cell type and time point are not known.

The V gene is TRBV29-1, the J gene TRBJ2-7; D ambiguous. V was cut by 1 base and J by 8 bases, with 21 bases left in between. CDR3 length: 15 amino acids. Per the germline V gene, CDR1 is SQVTM and CDR2 is ANQGSEA. DNA for the CDR3: TGCAGCGTTGAAGGGACGTCTGTCGCCCTTGGGCAGCAGTACTTC. Its protein product is CSVEGTSVALGQQYF.

This clonotype was observed a few times. The CDR3, as DNA: TGTGCCAGCAGTTTAGGGGCCTCTGGCGATACGCAGTATTTT. It is translated as CASSLGASGDTQYF. V gene TRBV12-3 or TRBV12-4 combines with J gene TRBJ2-3; D not certain. Trimming stripped 1 base from V and 6 bases from J, with 11 bases between. The CDR3 spans 14 residues.

This chain joins TRBV7-9 and TRBJ2-1; D might be TRBD1 or TRBD2, each matching 6 bases. The CDR3 is 16 amino acids. V shed 6 bases and J shed 4 bases, with 19 bases lying between them. Germline CDR1 and CDR2: SEHNR and FQNEAQ (reference sequence). In nucleotides, the CDR3 is TGTGCCAGCAGGTCCGATGCGGGACACCCTTACAATGAGCAGTTCTTC. Translation: CASRSDAGHPYNEQFF.

CDR3 DNA sequence: TGTGCCAGCAGCTTAGGGGTCTTGATGGGGATCAGCACAGATACGCAGTATTTT. It specifies CASSLGVLMGISTDTQYF. The chain employs TRBV7-9 and TRBJ2-3, with D uncertain. V was clipped by 1 base and J by 0 bases, with 17 bases between them. This CDR3 is built from 18 residues. Germline V CDR1 and CDR2: SEHNR, FQNEAQ (reference sequence).

This clonotype has only a few counts. The gene calls are TRBV19 and TRBJ2-7, with 9 nucleotides matching TRBD2. From germline, CDR1 is LNHDA and CDR2 SQIVND (reference sequence). This CDR3 region has 15 residues. Unmatched junction bases numbered 7, after V lost 3 bases and J lost 4 bases. The CDR3 protein is CASSIGLAGVYEQYF. The CDR3 region has the DNA TGTGCCAGTAGTATTGGGTTAGCGGGAGTGTACGAGCAGTACTTC.

The sample holds a few counts of this clonotype. The V call is TRBV7-9, the J call TRBJ2-1; D ambiguous. Germline CDR1 reads SEHNR; CDR2 reads FQNEAQ (reference sequence). This CDR3 has 14 amino acids. The ends were cut back, 1 base at V and 5 bases at J, with 9 bases in the middle. The CDR3 nucleotides are TGTGCCAGCAGCTTAGTGGCCGGAAACAATGAGCAGTTCTTC. Its translation: CASSLVAGNNEQFF.

This clonotype was counted only a few times. The V gene is TRBV5-1, the J gene TRBJ2-7; D might be TRBD1 or TRBD2, each matching 5 bases. Germline V gene data show CDR1 as SGHRS and CDR2 as YFSETQ. The CDR3 has 14 residues. Trimming shortened V by 5 bases and J by 2 bases, and 14 bases separated the two germline ends. In DNA form, the CDR3 reads TGCGCCAGCAGGTACCGGGACGGTGCCTACGAGCAGTACTTC. This codes for CASRYRDGAYEQYF.

V is TRBV5-6 and J is TRBJ2-3; D remains ambiguous. CDR1 is SGHDT and CDR2 is YYEEEE in the germline V gene. The CDR3 consists of 13 residues. Trimming left V 5 bases short and J 1 base short, with 8 bases between. The DNA for the CDR3 is TGTGCCAGCAGGGGGTGGGGCACAGATACGCAGTATTTT. This encodes CASRGWGTDTQYF.

J is TRBJ1-6 and V is TRBV12-3 or TRBV12-4; D remains ambiguous. Trimming stripped 5 bases from V and 0 bases from J, with 8 bases between. The CDR3 runs to 15 residues. The CDR3 DNA reads TGTGCCAGCAGTCTCCGGAGCTCCTATAATTCACCCCTCCACTTT. It encodes CASSLRSSYNSPLHF.

This clonotype occurred a few times. The chain's CDR3 is CASSTSGGATGELFF. The CDR3 DNA reads TGTGCCAGCAGTACTAGCGGGGGGGCGACCGGGGAGCTGTTTTTT. The J gene is TRBJ2-2, the V gene TRBV6-5, with 13 bases fitting TRBD2. Trimming removed 5 bases from V and 5 bases from J; junction bases left unmatched: 2. The germline gives CDR1 MNHEY, CDR2 SVGAGI. This CDR3 has 15 amino acids.